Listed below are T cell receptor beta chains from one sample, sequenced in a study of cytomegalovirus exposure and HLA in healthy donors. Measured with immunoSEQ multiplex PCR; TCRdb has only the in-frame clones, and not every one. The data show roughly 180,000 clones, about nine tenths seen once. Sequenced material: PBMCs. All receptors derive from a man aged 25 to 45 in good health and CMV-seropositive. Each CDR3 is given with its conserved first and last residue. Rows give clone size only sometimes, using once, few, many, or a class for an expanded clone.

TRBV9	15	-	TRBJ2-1	CASSPSSGVYNEQFF
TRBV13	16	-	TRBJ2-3	CASSLWLAGGPNTQYF
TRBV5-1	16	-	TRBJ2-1	CASSLLSGGLGNEQFF
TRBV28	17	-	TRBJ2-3	CASSFLAGDPTADTQYF
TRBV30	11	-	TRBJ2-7	CAWSAVNEQYF
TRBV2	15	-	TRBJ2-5	CASSNTRGPQETQYF
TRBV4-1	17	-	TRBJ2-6	CASSLGQGRTGANVLTF
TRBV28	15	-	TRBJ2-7	CASSPSTSGSYEQYF
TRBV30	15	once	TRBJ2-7	CAWREPGTGAYEQYF
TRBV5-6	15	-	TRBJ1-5	CASSQWGVSNQPQHF
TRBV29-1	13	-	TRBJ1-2	CSVGSRADYGYTF
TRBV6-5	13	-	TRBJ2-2	CASSYSGSGELFF
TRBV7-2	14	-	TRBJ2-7	CASSASRGAYEQYF
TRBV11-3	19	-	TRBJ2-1	CASSLEGLAGGSSYNEQFF
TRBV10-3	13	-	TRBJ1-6	CARRQGDNSPLHF
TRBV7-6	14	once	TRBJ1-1	CASSLDRTNTEAFF
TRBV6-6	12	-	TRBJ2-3	CASSYREDTQYF
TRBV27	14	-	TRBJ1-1	CASSWRGSNTEAFF
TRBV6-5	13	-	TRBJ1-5	CASSYSISEPQHF
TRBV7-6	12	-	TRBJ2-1	CASSLTHTEQFF
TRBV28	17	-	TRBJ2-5	CASSPNPGLAGAETQYF
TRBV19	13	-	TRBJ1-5	CASSIRGDQPQHF
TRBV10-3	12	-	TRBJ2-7	CATVGDPYEQYF
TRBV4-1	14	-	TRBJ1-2	CASSSPGGGDDYTF
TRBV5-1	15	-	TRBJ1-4	CASAVTGSGLGKLFF
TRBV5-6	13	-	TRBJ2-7	CASSRGQGYEQYF
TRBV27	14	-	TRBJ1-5	CASGKASSNQPQHF
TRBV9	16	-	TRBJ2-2	CASRGPGTGGTGELFF
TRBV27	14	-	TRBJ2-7	CASSPGVNSYEQYF
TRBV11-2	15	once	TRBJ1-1	CASSPRQGRGTEAFF
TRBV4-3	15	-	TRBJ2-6	CASSRLSTGANVLTF
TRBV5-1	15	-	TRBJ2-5	CASSFVGQGSETQYF
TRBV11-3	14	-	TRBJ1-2	CASSPGRANYGYTF
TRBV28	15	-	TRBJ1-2	CASSLGGALPEGYTF
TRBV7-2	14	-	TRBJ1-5	CASSLVRGGQPQHF
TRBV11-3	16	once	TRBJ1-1	CASSPRGGHLNTEAFF
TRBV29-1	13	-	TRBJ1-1	CSVESPLRAEAFF
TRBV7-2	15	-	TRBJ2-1	CASSLVSGSEDEQFF
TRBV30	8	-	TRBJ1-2	CAGEGYTF
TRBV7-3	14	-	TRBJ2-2	CASSFTGGTGELFF
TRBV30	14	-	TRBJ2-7	CAWSPPPKGYEQYF
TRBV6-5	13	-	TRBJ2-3	CASSYGGTDTQYF
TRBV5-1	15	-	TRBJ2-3	CASSLGAGALDTQYF
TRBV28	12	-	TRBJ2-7	CASSRDTYEQYF
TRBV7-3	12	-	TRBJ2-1	CASSPGPTLAFF
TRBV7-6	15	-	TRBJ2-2	CASSARTGGLEELFF
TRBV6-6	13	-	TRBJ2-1	CASSYRASNEQFF
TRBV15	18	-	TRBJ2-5	CATSRDLLAGAGQETQYF
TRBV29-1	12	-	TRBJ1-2	CSVVSGGDGYTF
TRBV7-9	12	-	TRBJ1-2	CASSLEMGGYTF
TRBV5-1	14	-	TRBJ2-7	CASTLQYRSYEQYF
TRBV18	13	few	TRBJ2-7	CASSPQTDYEQYF
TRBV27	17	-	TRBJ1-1	CASTPRGTGGVGAEAFF